This T cell receptor (beta chain) originates from a study of blood T cell repertoires in COVID-19. The germline CDR1 and CDR2 sequences are SGHVS and FNYEAQ. Trimming stripped 6 bases from V and 5 bases from J, with 11 bases between. The CDR3 is made up of 14 amino acids. The table came from immunoSEQ multiplex PCR; TCRdb's copy has only in-frame clones and leaves some out. The sample comprises under 300,000 clones, 88% of which are singletons, and over 3% rests with the top ten. This chain links TRBV7-6 with TRBJ1-6, with D possibly matching TRBD1 (6 bases). The source is a woman aged 40 to 50 who had been exposed to COVID-19. The specimen sequenced was PBMCs or T cells enriched from blood (not recorded which). CDR3 in DNA: TGTGCCAGCAGGCGCGGACAGAATAATTCACCCCTCCACTTT. It encodes CASRRGQNNSPLHF.